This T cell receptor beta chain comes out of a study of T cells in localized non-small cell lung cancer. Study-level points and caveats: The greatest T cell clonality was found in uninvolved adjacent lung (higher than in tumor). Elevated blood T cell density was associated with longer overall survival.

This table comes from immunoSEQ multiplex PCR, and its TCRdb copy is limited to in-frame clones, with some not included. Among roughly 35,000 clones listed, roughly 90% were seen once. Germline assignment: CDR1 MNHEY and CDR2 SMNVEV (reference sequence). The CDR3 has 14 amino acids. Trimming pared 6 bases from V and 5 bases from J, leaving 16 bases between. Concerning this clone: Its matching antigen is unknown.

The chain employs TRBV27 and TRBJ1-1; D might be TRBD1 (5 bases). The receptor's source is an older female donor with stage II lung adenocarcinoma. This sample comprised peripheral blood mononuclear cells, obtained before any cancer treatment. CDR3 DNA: TGTGCCAGCAGGAGGAGGGGTGGCGTGACTGAAGCTTTCTTT. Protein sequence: CASRRRGGVTEAFF.